This entry lists 8 T cell receptor beta chains sequenced from one sample in a study of blood T cells in healthy people across ages (dated by TCRdb to the mid-2010s). Library preparation was by 5' RACE. TCRdb records Illumina HiSeq 2500 as the sequencer. A second about 6 to 11 cycle PCR used a sample-barcoded 5' primer and a J-beta primer mix. TCRdb itself trimmed the public reads at Q25 with fastp, ran MiXCR and retained productive beta chains. Each CDR3 protein appears once, grouped with its most common genes and DNA. The sample contains 950,000 to 1,200,000 distinct CDR3 sequences, more than 30% of them found a single time. The ten largest clonotypes hold 13% of the sample. Sequenced input: blood. The receptors derive from a man aged 18 to 35 in good health.

This clonotype was found many times. V usage is TRBV7-9 and J usage is TRBJ1-1; D not certain. V was cut by 3 bases and J by 0 bases, with 11 bases left in between. The germline V gene encodes CDR1 SEHNR and CDR2 FQNEAQ (reference sequence). The CDR3 has 15 residues. The CDR3 spells CASSFRGYMNTEAFF. The CDR3 DNA sequence: TGTGCCAGCAGCTTCCGGGGTTATATGAACACTGAAGCTTTCTTT. Using reference TRBV7-9 and TRBJ1-1 for the parts outside the CDR3, the full variable domain is DTGVSQNPRHKITKRGQNVTFRCDPISEHNRLYWYRQTLGQGPEFLTYFQNEAQLEKSRLLSDRFSAERPKGSFSTLEIQRTEQGDSAMYLCASSFRGYMNTEAFFGQGTRLTVV.

This chain links TRBV7-9 with TRBJ1-1; no clear D gene. CDR3 length: 12 amino acids. The germline V gene has CDR1 SEHNR and CDR2 FQNEAQ (reference sequence). V lost 5 bases and J lost 8, with 12 bases in between. The CDR3 DNA reads TGTGCCAGCAGCCCAGTATGGGAGGAAGCTTTCTTT. This codes for CASSPVWEEAFF.

This clonotype turned up a few times. The chain uses TRBV27 and TRBJ2-3; the match to TRBD1 covers 8 bases. Germline V gene sequence: CDR1 MNHEY, CDR2 SMNVEV (reference sequence). The V gene end was trimmed by 3 bases and the J gene end by 3 bases; junction bases not matched to a gene: 11. There are 17 residues in the CDR3. The CDR3 coding sequence is TGTGCCAGCAGTTTGATATGGACAGGGCTTGCAACAGATACGCAGTATTTT. Its protein product is CASSLIWTGLATDTQYF.

This chain links TRBV6-2 or TRBV6-3 with TRBJ1-1; D not certain. V dropped 0 bases and J dropped 1 base, with 9 bases sitting between them. The germline gives CDR1 MNHEY, CDR2 SVGEGT. CDR3 size: 15 residues. CDR3 coding DNA: TGTGCCAGCAGTTACTCTTTTCTGGGGAACACTGAAGCTTTCTTT. Amino acids: CASSYSFLGNTEAFF.

This clonotype was seen a few times. The chain joins TRBV5-1 to TRBJ2-7; D uncertain. V lost 0 bases and J lost 6, with 10 bases in between. Germline V gene lookup returns CDR1 SGHRS and CDR2 YFSETQ. This CDR3 is 13 amino acids long. This CDR3 reads CASSLDGEGEQYF. DNA of the CDR3: TGCGCCAGCAGCTTGGATGGGGAAGGCGAGCAGTACTTC.

This chain links TRBV28 with TRBJ1-2; D is possibly TRBD1 (5 bases). Germline V gene data show CDR1 as MDHEN and CDR2 as SYDVKM. Trimming stripped 2 bases from V and 4 bases from J, with 17 bases between. The CDR3 sequence is 16 residues long. The CDR3 loop reads CASSLKGPHDSYGYTF. In DNA form, the CDR3 reads TGTGCCAGCAGTTTAAAGGGGCCACACGACTCCTATGGCTACACCTTC.

This chain connects TRBV4-1 to TRBJ2-7; no reliable D call. Germline V gene lookup returns CDR1 MGHRA and CDR2 YSYEKL. Trimming removed 4 bases from V and 2 bases from J, with 9 bases in between. The CDR3 is 13 residues long. CDR3 amino acids: CASSREIAYEQYF. For the CDR3, the DNA is TGCGCCAGCAGCCGTGAGATCGCCTACGAGCAGTACTTC.

This chain links TRBV6-2 or TRBV6-3 with TRBJ1-2; 8 nucleotides match TRBD1. This CDR3 contains 13 residues. V was clipped by 6 bases and J by 6 bases; unmatched bases: 6. CDR1 and CDR2 (germline): MNHEY, SVGEGT. The CDR3 DNA reads TGTGCCAGCAGACCCGGACAGGGACATGGCTACACCTTC. Translation: CASRPGQGHGYTF.